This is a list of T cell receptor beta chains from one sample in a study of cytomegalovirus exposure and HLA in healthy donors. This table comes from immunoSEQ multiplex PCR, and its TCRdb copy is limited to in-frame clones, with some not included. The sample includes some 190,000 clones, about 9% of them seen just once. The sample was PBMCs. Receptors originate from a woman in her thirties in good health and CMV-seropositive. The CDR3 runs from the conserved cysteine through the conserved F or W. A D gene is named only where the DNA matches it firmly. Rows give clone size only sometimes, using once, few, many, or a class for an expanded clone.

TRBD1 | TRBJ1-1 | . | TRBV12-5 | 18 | CASGLAVTGLTGNTEAFF | TGTGCTAGTGGTTTGGCAGTGACAGGGTTGACAGGGAACACTGAAGCTTTCTTT
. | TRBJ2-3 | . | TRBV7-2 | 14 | CASSLGSSTDTQYF | TGTGCCAGCAGCTTAGGCAGTAGCACAGATACGCAGTATTTT
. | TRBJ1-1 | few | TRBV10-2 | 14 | CASSESQGRAEAFF | TGCGCCAGCAGTGAAAGTCAGGGGAGGGCTGAAGCTTTCTTT
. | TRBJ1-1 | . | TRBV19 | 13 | CASKGGENTEAFF | TGTGCCAGTAAAGGCGGGGAGAACACTGAAGCTTTCTTT
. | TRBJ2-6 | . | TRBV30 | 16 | CAWSDRTYSGANVLTF | TGTGCCTGGAGTGACCGAACCTACTCTGGGGCCAACGTCCTGACTTTC
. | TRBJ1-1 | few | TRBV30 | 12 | CAWSPNGRGAFF | TGTGCCTGGAGTCCGAACGGCAGGGGAGCTTTCTTT
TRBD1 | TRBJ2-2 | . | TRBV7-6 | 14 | CASSLGQRTGELFF | TGTGCCAGCAGCCTGGGACAGAGGACCGGGGAGCTGTTTTTT
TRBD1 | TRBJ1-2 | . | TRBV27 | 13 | CASSTRQGNGYTF | TGTGCCAGCAGTACCCGACAGGGGAATGGCTACACCTTC
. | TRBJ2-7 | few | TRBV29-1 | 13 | CSVVQGNSYEQYF | TGCAGCGTTGTTCAGGGGAATTCCTACGAGCAGTACTTC
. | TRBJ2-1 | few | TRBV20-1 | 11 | CSAGENYEQFF | TGCAGTGCGGGAGAAAATTATGAGCAGTTCTTC